This is a list of T cell receptor beta chains from one sample in a study of T cells in Graves' hyperthyroidism and ophthalmopathy. MiXCR, run by TCRdb on the multiplex PCR reads, gives a single entry per CDR3 protein. The sample gives 500,000 to 800,000 distinct CDR3 sequences, more than 14% of which show up once; around an eighth is in the top ten. Specimen: blood. These TCRs come from a woman aged 45-65 years with Graves' ophthalmopathy. Each CDR3 is given with its conserved first and last residue. Each record gives: V gene, J gene, D gene, clone size, CDR3 protein, CDR3 DNA. The D gene is left open where the match is weak. Clone size is stated in some rows and not others, as once, few, many or a class when expanded.

TRBV28,TRBJ2-1,TRBD2,many,CASSPGTSGRDEQFF,TGTGCCAGCAGTCCCGGGACTAGCGGGAGGGATGAGCAGTTCTTC
TRBV20-1,TRBJ1-5,.,few,CSARDWQNSNQPQHF,TGCAGTGCTAGAGATTGGCAGAATAGCAATCAGCCCCAGCATTTT
TRBV5-1,TRBJ2-5,TRBD2,many,CASSLGLAGGPRETQYF,TGCGCCAGCAGCTTGGGATTAGCGGGAGGGCCGAGAGAGACCCAGTACTTC
TRBV19,TRBJ1-1,.,many,CASKRTGNTEAFF,TGTGCCAGCAAGCGGACGGGGAACACTGAAGCTTTCTTT
TRBV10-3,TRBJ2-7,TRBD1,many,CAIAPTGGSYEQYF,TGTGCCATCGCTCCGACAGGGGGTTCCTACGAGCAGTACTTC
TRBV28,TRBJ2-1,.,many,CASIAGPGEQFF,TGTGCCAGCATAGCAGGACCCGGGGAGCAGTTCTTC
TRBV5-4,TRBJ1-1,.,.,CASSHGGVRTEAFF,TGTGCCAGCAGCCACGGGGGGGTGCGGACTGAAGCTTTCTTT
TRBV6-1,TRBJ1-1,.,few,CASSKQTGGLEAFF,TGTGCCAGCAGTAAACAGACAGGAGGCCTTGAAGCTTTCTTT
TRBV20-1,TRBJ1-5,TRBD1,few,CSANRGQSNQPQHF,TGCAGTGCTAACAGGGGACAGAGCAATCAGCCCCAGCATTTT
TRBV19,TRBJ2-3,TRBD2,.,CASATLAASTDTQYF,TGTGCCAGCGCCACACTAGCGGCTAGCACAGATACGCAGTATTTT
TRBV4-1,TRBJ2-7,.,few,CASSQTGGAGSEQYF,TGCGCCAGCAGTCAAACCGGAGGGGCCGGCTCCGAGCAGTACTTC
TRBV28,TRBJ2-5,TRBD2,many,CASSSGMMQETQYF,TGTGCCAGCAGTAGCGGGATGATGCAAGAGACCCAGTACTTC
TRBV11-2,TRBJ2-7,.,many,CASSFQGKGGYEQYF,TGTGCCAGCAGTTTTCAGGGGAAAGGAGGCTACGAGCAGTACTTC
TRBV6-5,TRBJ1-1,.,few,CASSYSSTPNTEAFF,TGTGCCAGCAGTTACTCTTCGACTCCGAACACTGAAGCTTTCTTT
TRBV30,TRBJ2-6,TRBD1,.,CAWIIGTGTGANVLTF,TGTGCCTGGATTATCGGGACAGGGACTGGGGCCAACGTCCTGACTTTC
TRBV15,TRBJ1-5,TRBD1,many,CATSREGQMFNQPQHF,TGTGCCACCAGCAGGGAGGGACAGATGTTTAATCAGCCCCAGCATTTT